The clone carrying this TCR beta chain was seen just once. Its antigen is still unknown. These data belong to a study of CD4+ T cells in melanoma. Assay: immunoSEQ multiplex PCR; the TCRdb copy retains only in-frame clones and omits some. The sample has around 130,000 clones; nearly 95% are singletons. General study points: CD8+ T cell, macrophage and B cell function reportedly correlated with neoantigen-specific CD4+ T cells. Reportedly, melanoma neoantigen-specific CD4+ T cells showed varied differentiation states.

The germline V gene encodes CDR1 SGHRS and CDR2 YFSETQ. The V and J ends lost 6 bases and 9 bases, in that order; junction bases with no gene match: 15. The CDR3 has 16 residues. This TCR derives from a human donor with melanoma. This sequence joins TRBV5-1 and TRBJ2-1; 10 nucleotides match TRBD2. The CDR3 is CASTAAAAGGHSEQFF. CDR3 nucleotides: TGCGCCAGCACCGCTGCTGCAGCGGGGGGGCACAGTGAGCAGTTCTTC.